This TCR beta chain was identified during a study of shared clonotypes between healthy human individuals. The overall study: There were three CD4 naive, three CD4 memory, two CD8 naive and one CD8 memory plates per donor.

A note on this clone: Its antigen is not known.

Naive CD8 isolation took CD45RO-negative cells positively selected for CCR7 and excluded terminally differentiated effector memory CD45RA+ cells. TCRdb's copy holds only in-frame clones and misses some; the assay was immunoSEQ multiplex PCR. The table lists around 640,000 clones, roughly 95% of them singletons. Study-wide findings and caveats: Among four donors, about 4.6% of naive CD4 clonotypes were found in common.

The germline V gene has CDR1 LNHNV and CDR2 YYDKDF (reference sequence). Germline trimming cut 5 bases from V and 14 bases from J; bases unmatched to any gene: 10. CDR3 length equals 14 residues. The specimen sequenced was naive CD8+ T cells sorted from blood. The genes are TRBV15 and TRBJ2-1; 12 positions match TRBD2. The origin of this receptor is a woman aged 25 to 45 in good health. CDR3 protein: CATSSSPTSGSEFF. CDR3 DNA: TGTGCCACCAGCTCCTCGCCGACTAGCGGGAGTGAGTTCTTC.